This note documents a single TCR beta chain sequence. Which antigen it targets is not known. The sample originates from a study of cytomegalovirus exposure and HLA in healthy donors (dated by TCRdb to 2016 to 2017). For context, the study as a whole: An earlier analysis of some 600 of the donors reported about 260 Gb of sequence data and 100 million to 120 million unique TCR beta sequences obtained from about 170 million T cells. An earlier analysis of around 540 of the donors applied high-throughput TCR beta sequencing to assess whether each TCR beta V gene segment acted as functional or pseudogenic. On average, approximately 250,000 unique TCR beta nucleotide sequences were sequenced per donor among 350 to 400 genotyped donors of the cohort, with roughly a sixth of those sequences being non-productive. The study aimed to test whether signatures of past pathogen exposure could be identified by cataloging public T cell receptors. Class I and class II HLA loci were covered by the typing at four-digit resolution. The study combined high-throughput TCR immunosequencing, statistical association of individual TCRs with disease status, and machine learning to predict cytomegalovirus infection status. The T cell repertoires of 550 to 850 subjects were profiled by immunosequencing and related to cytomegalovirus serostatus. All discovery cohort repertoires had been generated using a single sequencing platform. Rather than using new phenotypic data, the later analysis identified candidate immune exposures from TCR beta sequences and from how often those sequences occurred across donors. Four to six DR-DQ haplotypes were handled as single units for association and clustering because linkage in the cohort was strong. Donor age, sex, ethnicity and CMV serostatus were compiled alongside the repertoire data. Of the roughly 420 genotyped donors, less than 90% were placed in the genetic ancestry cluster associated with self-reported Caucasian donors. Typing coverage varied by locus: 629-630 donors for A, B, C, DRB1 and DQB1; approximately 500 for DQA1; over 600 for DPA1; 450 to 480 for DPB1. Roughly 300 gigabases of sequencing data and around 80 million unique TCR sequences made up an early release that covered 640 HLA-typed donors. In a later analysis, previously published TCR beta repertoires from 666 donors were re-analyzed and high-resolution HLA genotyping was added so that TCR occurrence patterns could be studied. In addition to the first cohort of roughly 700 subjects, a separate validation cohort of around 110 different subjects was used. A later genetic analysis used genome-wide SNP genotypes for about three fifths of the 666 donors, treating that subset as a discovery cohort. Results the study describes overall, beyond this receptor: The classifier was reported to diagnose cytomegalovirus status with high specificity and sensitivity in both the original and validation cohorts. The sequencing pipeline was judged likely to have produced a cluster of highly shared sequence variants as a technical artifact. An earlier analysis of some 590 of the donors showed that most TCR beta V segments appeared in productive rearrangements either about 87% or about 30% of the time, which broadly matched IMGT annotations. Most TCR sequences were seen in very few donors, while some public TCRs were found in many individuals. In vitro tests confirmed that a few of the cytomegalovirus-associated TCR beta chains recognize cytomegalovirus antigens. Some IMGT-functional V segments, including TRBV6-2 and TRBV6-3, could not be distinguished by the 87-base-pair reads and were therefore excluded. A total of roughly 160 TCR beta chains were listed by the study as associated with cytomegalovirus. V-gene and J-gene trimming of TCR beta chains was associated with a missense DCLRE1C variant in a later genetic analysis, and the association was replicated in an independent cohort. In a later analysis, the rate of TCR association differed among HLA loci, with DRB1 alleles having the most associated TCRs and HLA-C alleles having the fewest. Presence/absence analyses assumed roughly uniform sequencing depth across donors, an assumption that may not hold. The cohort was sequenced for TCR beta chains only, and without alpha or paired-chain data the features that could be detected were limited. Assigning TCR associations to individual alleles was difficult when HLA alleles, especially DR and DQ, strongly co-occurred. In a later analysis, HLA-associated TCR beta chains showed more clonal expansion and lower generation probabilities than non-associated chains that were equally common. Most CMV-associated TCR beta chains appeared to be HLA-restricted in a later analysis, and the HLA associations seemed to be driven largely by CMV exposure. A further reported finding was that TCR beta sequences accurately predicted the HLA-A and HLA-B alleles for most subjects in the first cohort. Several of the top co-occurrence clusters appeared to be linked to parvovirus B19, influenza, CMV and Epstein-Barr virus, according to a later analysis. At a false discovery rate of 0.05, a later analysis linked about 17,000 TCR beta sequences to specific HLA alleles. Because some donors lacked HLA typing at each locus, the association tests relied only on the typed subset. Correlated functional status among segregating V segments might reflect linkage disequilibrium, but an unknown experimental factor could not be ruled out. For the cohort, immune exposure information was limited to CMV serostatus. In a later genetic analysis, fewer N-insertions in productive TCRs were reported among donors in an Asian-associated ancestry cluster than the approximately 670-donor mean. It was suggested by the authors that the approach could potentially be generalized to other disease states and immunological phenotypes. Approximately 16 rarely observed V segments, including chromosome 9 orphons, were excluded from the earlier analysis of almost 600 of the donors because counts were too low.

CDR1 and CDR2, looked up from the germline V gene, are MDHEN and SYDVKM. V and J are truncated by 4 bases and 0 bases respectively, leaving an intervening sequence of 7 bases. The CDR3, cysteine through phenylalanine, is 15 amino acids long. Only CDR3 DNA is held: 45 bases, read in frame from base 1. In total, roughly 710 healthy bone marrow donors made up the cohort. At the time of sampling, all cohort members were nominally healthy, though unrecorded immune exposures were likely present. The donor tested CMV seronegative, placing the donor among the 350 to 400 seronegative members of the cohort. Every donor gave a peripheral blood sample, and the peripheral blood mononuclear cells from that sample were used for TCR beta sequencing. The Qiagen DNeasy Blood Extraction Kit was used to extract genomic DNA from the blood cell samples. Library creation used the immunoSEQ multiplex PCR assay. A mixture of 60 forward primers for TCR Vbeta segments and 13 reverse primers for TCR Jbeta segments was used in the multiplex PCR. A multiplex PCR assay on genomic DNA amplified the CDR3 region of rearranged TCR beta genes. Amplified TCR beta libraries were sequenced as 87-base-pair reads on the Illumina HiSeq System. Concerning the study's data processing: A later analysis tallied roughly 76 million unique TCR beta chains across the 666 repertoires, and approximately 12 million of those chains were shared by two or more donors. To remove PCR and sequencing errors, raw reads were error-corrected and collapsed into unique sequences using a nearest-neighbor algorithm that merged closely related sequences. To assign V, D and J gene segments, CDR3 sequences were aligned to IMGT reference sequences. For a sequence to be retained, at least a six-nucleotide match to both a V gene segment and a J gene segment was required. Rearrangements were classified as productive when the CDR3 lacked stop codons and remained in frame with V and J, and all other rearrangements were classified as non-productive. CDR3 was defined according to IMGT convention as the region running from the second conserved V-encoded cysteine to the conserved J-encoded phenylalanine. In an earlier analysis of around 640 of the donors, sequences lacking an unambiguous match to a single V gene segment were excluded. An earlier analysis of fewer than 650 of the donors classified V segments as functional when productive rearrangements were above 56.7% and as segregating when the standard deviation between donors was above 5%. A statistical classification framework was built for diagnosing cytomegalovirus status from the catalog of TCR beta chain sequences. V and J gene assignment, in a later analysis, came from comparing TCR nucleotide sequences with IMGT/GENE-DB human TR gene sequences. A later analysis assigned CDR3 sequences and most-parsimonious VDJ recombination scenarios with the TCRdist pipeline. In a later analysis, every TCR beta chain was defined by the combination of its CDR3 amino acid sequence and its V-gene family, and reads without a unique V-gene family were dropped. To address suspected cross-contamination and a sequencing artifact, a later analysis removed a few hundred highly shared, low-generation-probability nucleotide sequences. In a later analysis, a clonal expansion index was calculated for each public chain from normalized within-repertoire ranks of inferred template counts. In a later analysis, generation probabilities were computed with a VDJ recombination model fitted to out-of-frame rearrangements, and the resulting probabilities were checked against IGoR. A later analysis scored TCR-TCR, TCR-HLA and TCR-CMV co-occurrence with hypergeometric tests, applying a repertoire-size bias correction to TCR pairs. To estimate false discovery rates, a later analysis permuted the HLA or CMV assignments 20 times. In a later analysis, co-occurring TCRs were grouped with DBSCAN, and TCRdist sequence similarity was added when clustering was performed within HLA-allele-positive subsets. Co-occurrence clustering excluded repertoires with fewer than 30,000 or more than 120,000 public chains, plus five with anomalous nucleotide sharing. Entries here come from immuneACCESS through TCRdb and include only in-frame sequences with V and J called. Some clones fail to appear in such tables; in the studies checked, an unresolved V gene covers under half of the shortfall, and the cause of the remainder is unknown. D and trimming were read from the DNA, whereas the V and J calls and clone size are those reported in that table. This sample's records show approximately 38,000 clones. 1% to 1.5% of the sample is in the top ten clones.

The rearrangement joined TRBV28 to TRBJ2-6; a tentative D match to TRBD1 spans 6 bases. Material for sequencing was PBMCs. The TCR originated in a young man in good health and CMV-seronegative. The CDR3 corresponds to CASSSRGSGANVLTF. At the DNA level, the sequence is TGTGCCAGCAGTTCCAGGGGCTCTGGGGCCAACGTCCTGACTTTC.